The source of this TCR beta chain is a study of cytomegalovirus exposure and HLA in healthy donors. Whole-study findings and limits: Later analysis indicated greater clonal expansion among HLA-associated TCR beta chains than among equally common other chains. What was likely a sequencing artifact was a cluster of highly shared sequence variants. It was 150 to 200 TCR beta chains that were listed as cytomegalovirus-associated.

For this clone: Its antigen is currently unknown.

Primers for the PCR totalled 60 Vbeta and 13 Jbeta. Method: immunoSEQ multiplex PCR; TCRdb's copy keeps in-frame clones and lacks some. The table lists some 170,000 clones, roughly 76% of them singletons, with roughly 4.4% in the top ten. The CDR3 runs to 13 residues. Trimming stripped 6 bases from V and 2 bases from J, with 11 bases between. From germline, CDR1 is SNHLY and CDR2 FYNNEI. The TCR comes from a woman aged 18-29 years in good health and CMV-seropositive. This sequence joins TRBV2 and TRBJ2-7; the D gene is possibly TRBD1 (5 bases). Sample: PBMCs. CDR3 in DNA: TGTGCCAGCAGACAGGCAGGCACCTACGAGCAGTACTTC. It is translated as CASRQAGTYEQYF. The full variable domain, its missing parts supplied by reference TRBV2 and TRBJ2-7, is EPEVTQTPSHQVTQMGQEVILRCVPISNHLYFYWYRQILGQKVEFLVSFYNNEISEKSEIFDDQFSVERPDGSNFTLKIRSTKLEDSAMYFCASRQAGTYEQYFGPGTRLTVT.